This is a list of T cell receptor beta chains from one sample in a study of multiple sclerosis patients with progressive multifocal leukoencephalopathy. The assay was immunoSEQ multiplex PCR, and TCRdb's table has in-frame clones only and misses some. Here the sample spans roughly 34,000 clones, approximately 84% being singletons. The sample consisted of PBMCs, taken from a patient treated with natalizumab. These receptors were taken from a human donor with progressive multifocal leukoencephalopathy. Each CDR3 is given with its conserved first and last residue. D genes are given only for firm matches. Size values are once, few and many counts, or a class for expanded clones, and some rows have none.

>NA|TRBJ2-7|TRBV10-1|12|NA
CASSPDGYEQYF
TGCGCCAGCAGTCCCGACGGGTACGAGCAGTACTTC
>TRBD2|TRBJ2-7|TRBV7-2|14|NA
CASSLDRGGYEQYF
TGTGCCAGCAGCTTAGACCGGGGGGGCTACGAGCAGTACTTC
>TRBD2|TRBJ2-1|TRBV7-2|15|NA
CASRGTSGSRGEQFF
TGTGCCAGCAGGGGGACTAGCGGGAGTCGGGGTGAGCAGTTCTTC
>NA|TRBJ2-1|TRBV5-1|15|NA
CASSLVRAAYNEQFF
TGCGCCAGCAGCTTGGTCAGGGCAGCGTACAATGAGCAGTTCTTC
>NA|TRBJ1-4|TRBV28|14|NA
CATHKEGGNEKLFF
TGTGCCACCCACAAGGAAGGGGGTAATGAAAAACTGTTTTTT
>NA|TRBJ2-2|TRBV7-9|12|NA
CASSLGPGELFF
TGTGCCAGCAGCTTAGGCCCCGGGGAGCTGTTTTTT
>TRBD2|TRBJ2-7|TRBV7-9|14|once
CASSNQGGSREQYF
TGTGCCAGCAGCAATCAGGGCGGGAGTCGCGAGCAGTACTTC
>NA|TRBJ1-4|TRBV11-2|12|NA
CASSSHNEKLFF
TGTGCCAGCAGCTCCCATAATGAAAAACTGTTTTTT
>NA|TRBJ2-6|TRBV5-6|17|NA
CASSFGATASGANVLTF
TGTGCCAGCAGCTTTGGCGCAACTGCCTCTGGGGCCAACGTCCTGACTTTC
>NA|TRBJ2-1|TRBV19|14|NA
CASSRGETYNEQFF
TGTGCCAGTTCTAGGGGGGAGACATACAATGAGCAGTTCTTC
>NA|TRBJ2-4|TRBV5-6|16|NA
CASRLHSGTRVGSQYF
TGTGCCAGCAGACTCCACTCCGGGACCCGAGTAGGGAGTCAGTACTTC
>NA|TRBJ2-3|TRBV7-9|17|NA
CASSLPRGPMVGDTQYF
TGTGCCAGCAGCCTTCCCCGGGGCCCCATGGTCGGAGATACGCAGTATTTT